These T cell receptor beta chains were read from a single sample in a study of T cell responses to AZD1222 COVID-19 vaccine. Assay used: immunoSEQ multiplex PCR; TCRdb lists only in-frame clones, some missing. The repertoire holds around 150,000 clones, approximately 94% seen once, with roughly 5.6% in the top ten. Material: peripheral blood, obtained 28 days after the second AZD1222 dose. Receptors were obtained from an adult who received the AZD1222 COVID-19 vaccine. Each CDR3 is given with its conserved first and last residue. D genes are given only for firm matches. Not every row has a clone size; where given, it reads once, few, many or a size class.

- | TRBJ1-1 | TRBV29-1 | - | CSVGTVEAFF | TGCAGCGTTGGGACAGTTGAAGCTTTCTTT
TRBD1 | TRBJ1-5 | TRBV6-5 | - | CATRGTENQPQHF | TGTGCCACCCGGGGGACAGAGAATCAGCCCCAGCATTTT
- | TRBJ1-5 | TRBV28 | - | CASSGPRTYQPQHF | TGTGCCAGCAGCGGTCCTAGGACGTATCAGCCCCAGCATTTT
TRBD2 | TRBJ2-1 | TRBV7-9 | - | CASSSKTSGMYNEQFF | TGTGCCAGCAGCTCGAAGACTAGCGGGATGTACAATGAGCAGTTCTTC
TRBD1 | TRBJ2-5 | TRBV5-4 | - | CASSPPPGQDRETQYF | TGTGCCAGCAGCCCCCCCCCGGGACAGGATAGAGAGACCCAGTACTTC
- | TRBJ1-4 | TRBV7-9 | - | CASSAGTDNEKLFF | TGTGCCAGCAGCGCAGGGACGGATAATGAAAAACTGTTTTTT
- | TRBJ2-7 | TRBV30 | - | CAWSSGGSSYEQYF | TGTGCCTGGAGTTCGGGCGGCTCCTCCTACGAGCAGTACTTC
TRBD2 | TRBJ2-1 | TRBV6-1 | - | CASSVTGGLAGRNEQFF | TGTGCCAGCAGTGTCACAGGGGGACTAGCGGGACGTAATGAGCAGTTCTTC
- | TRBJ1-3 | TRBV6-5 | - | CASSSGGAGNTIYF | TGTGCCAGCAGTTCGGGGGGGGCAGGGAACACCATATATTTT
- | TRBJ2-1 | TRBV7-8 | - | CASSPWSFEQFF | TGTGCCAGCAGCCCCTGGAGCTTTGAGCAGTTCTTC
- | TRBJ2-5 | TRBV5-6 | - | CASRIDPGVEETQYF | TGTGCCAGCCGGATTGACCCAGGGGTCGAAGAGACCCAGTACTTC
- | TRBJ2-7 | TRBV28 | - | CASSPGQTYEQYF | TGTGCCAGCAGTCCCGGACAGACCTACGAGCAGTACTTC
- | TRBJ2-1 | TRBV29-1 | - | CSVLSEAIYNEQFF | TGCAGCGTCCTATCTGAGGCGATCTACAATGAGCAGTTCTTC
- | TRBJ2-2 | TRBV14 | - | CASSHNFGELFF | TGTGCCAGCAGCCACAATTTCGGGGAGCTGTTTTTT
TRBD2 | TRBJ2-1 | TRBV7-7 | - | CASARAAGDEQFF | TGTGCCAGCGCGCGGGCGGCGGGAGATGAGCAGTTCTTC
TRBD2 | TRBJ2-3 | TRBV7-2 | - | CASSSIAGGAPDTQYF | TGTGCCAGCAGCTCAATAGCGGGAGGGGCCCCAGATACGCAGTATTTT
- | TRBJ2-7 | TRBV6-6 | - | CASSYSGAYEQYF | TGTGCCAGCAGTTACTCAGGAGCCTACGAGCAGTACTTC
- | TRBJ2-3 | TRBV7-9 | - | CASSFPGTVDTQYF | TGTGCCAGCAGCTTTCCCGGCACCGTGGATACGCAGTATTTT
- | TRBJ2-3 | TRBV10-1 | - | CASSESGQTVADTQYF | TGCGCCAGCAGTGAGTCGGGGCAAACGGTTGCAGATACGCAGTATTTT
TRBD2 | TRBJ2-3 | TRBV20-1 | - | CSASRTSGSVSDTQYF | TGCAGTGCTAGTCGTACTAGCGGAAGCGTATCGGATACGCAGTATTTT
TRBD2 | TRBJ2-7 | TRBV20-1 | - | CSASKLFTSGWDEQYF | TGCAGTGCTAGTAAACTGTTCACTAGCGGGTGGGACGAGCAGTACTTC
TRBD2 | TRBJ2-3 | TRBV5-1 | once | CASSTRLAVADQYF | TGCGCCAGCAGCACCCGACTAGCGGTAGCGGATCAGTATTTT
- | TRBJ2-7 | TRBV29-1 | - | CSVQRTGTYFNEQYF | TGCAGCGTTCAAAGAACGGGGACCTACTTTAACGAGCAGTACTTC
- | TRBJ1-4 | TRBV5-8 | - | CASSSWDGNEKLFF | TGTGCCAGCAGCTCCTGGGACGGAAATGAAAAACTGTTTTTT
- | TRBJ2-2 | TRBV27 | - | CASRNRVVTGELFF | TGTGCCAGCAGAAACAGGGTAGTCACCGGGGAGCTGTTTTTT
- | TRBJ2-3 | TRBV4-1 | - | CASSQDLTSDTQYF | TGCGCCAGCAGCCAAGATTTAACTAGCGATACGCAGTATTTT
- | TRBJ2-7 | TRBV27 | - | CASSPLIAYEQYF | TGTGCCAGCAGCCCTCTTATAGCCTACGAGCAGTACTTC
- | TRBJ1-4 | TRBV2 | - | CASTYSRAGLTGKLFF | TGTGCCAGCACTTACTCCCGGGCCGGGTTAACGGGTAAACTGTTTTTT
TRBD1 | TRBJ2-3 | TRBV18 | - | CASSPLPRTGPSTDTQYF | TGTGCCAGCTCACCTCTCCCTAGGACAGGGCCTAGCACAGATACGCAGTATTTT
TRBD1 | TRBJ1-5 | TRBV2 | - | CASSPRLGQGSNQPQHF | TGTGCCAGCAGTCCCCGGTTGGGACAGGGAAGCAATCAGCCCCAGCATTTT
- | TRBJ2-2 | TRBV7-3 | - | CASSTGANTGELFF | TGTGCCAGCAGCACGGGAGCGAACACCGGGGAGCTGTTTTTT
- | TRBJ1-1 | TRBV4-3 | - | CASSPMTERNTEAFF | TGCGCCAGCAGCCCAATGACAGAGCGTAACACTGAAGCTTTCTTT
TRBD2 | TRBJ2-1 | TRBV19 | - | CASSIGGLAVYNEQFF | TGTGCCAGTAGTATAGGGGGACTAGCGGTTTACAATGAGCAGTTCTTC
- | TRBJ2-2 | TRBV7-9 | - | CASSLILASAGELFF | TGTGCCAGCAGCTTAATTCTCGCTAGTGCCGGGGAGCTGTTTTTT
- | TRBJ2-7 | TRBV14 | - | CASSHNYEQYF | TGTGCCAGCAGCCATAATTACGAGCAGTACTTC
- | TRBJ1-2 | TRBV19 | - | CASSRLTRAYGYTF | TGTGCCAGTAGTAGGCTCACCAGGGCCTATGGCTACACCTTC
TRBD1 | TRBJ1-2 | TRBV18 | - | CASSGTGGGGYTF | TGTGCCAGCTCCGGGACAGGGGGCGGTGGCTACACCTTC
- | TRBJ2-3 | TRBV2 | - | CASKYSADTQYF | TGTGCCAGCAAGTATTCCGCAGATACGCAGTATTTT
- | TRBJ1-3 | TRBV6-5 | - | CAIIGGVGNTIYF | TGTGCCATCATCGGAGGGGTAGGAAACACCATATATTTT
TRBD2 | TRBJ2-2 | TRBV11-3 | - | CASSPGLAGADGELFF | TGTGCCAGCAGCCCCGGACTAGCGGGAGCTGACGGGGAGCTGTTTTTT
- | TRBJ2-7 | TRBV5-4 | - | CASTLGGSPYEQYF | TGTGCCAGCACCCTGGGGGGTAGCCCCTACGAGCAGTACTTC
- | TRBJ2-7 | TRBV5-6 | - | CASAQLQSSYEQYF | TGTGCCAGCGCCCAACTCCAGAGCTCCTACGAGCAGTACTTC
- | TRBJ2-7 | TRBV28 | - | CASSALRRPYEQYF | TGTGCCAGCAGTGCCCTCCGAAGACCCTACGAGCAGTACTTC
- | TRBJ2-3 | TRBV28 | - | CASSLTASTDTQYF | TGTGCCAGCAGTTTAACAGCTAGCACAGATACGCAGTATTTT
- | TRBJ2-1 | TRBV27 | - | CASSLAGYNEQFF | TGTGCCAGCAGTTTAGCCGGATACAATGAGCAGTTCTTC
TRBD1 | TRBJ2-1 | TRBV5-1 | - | CASSYDRVEDEQFF | TGCGCCAGCAGCTACGACAGGGTAGAAGATGAGCAGTTCTTC
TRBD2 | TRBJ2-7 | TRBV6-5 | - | CASTEATSGRAEQYF | TGTGCCAGCACAGAGGCGACTAGCGGGAGGGCCGAGCAGTACTTC
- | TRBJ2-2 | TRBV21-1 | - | CASSTISHTGELFF | TGTGCCAGCAGCACCATATCCCACACCGGGGAGCTGTTTTTT
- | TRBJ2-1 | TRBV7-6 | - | CASRSAGTGNNEQFF | TGTGCCAGCAGGTCCGCTGGGACTGGTAACAATGAGCAGTTCTTC
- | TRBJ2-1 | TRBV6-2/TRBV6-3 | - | CASSYSGGAGSDEQFF | TGTGCCAGCAGTTACTCGGGGGGGGCCGGGTCGGATGAGCAGTTCTTC
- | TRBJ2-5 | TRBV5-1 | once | CASSRGAGAETQYF | TGCGCCAGCAGCCGGGGGGCAGGGGCCGAGACCCAGTACTTC
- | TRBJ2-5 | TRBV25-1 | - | CASTKGKETQYF | TGTGCCAGCACGAAAGGGAAAGAGACCCAGTACTTC
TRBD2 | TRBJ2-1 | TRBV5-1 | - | CASSLGTIDNEQFF | TGCGCCAGCAGCTTAGGGACTATCGACAATGAGCAGTTCTTC